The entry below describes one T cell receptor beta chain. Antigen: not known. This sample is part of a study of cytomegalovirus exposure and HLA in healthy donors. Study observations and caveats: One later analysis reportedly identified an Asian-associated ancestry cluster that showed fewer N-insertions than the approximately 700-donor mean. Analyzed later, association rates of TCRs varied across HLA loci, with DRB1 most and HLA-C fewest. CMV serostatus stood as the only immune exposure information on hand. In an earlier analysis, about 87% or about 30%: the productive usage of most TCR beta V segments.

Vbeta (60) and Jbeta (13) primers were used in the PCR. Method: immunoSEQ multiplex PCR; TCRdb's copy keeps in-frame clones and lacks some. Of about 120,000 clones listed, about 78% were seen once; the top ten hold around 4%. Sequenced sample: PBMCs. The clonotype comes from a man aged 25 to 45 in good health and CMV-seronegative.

CDR3 nucleotides: TGTGCCAGCAGTTTCAGAGAGGGGAGGGAGTTCTTC. Protein sequence: CASSFREGREFF. The chain carries TRBV27 and TRBJ2-1; 7 nucleotides match TRBD2. This CDR3 contains 12 residues. The trim removed 3 bases at V and 14 bases at J, leaving 7 bases unmatched. The germline CDR1 and CDR2 sequences are MNHEY and SMNVEV (reference sequence).